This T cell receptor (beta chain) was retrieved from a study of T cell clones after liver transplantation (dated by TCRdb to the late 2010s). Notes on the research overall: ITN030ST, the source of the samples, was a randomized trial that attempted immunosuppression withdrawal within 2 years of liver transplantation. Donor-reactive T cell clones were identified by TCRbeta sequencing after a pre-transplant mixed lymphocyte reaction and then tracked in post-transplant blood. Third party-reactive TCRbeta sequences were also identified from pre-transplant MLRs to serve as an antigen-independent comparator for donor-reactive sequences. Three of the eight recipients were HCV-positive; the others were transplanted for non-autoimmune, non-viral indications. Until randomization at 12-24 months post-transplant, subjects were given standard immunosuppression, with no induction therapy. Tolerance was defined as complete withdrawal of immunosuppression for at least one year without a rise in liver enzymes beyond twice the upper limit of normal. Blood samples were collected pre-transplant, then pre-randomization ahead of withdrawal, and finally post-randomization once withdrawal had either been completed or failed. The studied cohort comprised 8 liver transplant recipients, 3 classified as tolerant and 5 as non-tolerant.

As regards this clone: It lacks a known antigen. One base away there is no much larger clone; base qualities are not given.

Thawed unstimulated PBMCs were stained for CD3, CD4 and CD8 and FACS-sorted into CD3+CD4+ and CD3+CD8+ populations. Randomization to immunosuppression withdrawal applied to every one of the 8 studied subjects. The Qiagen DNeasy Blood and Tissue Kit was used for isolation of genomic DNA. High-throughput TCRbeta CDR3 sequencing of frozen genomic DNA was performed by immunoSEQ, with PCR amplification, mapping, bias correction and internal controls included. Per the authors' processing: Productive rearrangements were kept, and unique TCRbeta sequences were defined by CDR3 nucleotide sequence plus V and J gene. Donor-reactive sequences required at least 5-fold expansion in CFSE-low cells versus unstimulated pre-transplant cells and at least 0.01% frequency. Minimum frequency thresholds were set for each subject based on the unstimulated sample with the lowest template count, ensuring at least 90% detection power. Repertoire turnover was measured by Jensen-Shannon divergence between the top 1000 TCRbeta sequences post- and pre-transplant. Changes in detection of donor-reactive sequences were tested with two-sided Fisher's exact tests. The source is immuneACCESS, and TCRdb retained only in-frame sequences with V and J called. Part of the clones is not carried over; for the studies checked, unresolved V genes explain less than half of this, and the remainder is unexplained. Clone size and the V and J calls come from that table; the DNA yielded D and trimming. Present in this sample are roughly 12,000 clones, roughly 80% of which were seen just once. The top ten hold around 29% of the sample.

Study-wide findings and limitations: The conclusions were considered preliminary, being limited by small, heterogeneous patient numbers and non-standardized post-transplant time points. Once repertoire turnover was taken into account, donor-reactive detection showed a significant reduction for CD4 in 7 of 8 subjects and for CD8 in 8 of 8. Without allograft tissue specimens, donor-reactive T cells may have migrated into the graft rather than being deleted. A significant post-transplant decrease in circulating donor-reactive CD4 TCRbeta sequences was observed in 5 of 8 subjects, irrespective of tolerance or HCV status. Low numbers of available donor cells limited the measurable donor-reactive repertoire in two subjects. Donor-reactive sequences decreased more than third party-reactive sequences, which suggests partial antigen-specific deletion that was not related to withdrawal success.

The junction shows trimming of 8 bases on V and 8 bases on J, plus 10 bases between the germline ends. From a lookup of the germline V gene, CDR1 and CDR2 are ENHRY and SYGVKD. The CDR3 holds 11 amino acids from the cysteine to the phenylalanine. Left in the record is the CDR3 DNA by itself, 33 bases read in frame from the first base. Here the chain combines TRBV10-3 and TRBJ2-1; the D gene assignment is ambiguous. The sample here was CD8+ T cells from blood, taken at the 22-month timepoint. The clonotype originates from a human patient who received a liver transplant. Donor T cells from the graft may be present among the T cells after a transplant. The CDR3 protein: CAIGPQDEQFF. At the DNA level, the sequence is TGTGCCATCGGGCCTCAAGATGAGCAGTTCTTC.